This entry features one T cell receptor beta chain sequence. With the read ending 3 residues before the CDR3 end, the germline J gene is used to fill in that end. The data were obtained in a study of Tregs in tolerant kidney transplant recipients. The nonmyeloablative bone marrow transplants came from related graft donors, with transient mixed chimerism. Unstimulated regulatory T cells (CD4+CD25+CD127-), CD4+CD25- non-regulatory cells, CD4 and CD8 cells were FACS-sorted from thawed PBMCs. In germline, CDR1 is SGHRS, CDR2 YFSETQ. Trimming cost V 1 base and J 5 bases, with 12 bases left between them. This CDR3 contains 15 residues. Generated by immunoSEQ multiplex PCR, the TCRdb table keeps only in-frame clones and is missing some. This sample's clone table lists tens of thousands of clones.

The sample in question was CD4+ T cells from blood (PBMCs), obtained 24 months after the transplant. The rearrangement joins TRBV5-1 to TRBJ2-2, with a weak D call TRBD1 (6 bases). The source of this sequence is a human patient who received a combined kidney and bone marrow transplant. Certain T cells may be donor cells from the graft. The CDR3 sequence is CASSLQGGRTGELFF. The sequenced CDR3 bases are TGCGCCAGCAGCTTGCAAGGGGGTCGAACCGGGGAG.